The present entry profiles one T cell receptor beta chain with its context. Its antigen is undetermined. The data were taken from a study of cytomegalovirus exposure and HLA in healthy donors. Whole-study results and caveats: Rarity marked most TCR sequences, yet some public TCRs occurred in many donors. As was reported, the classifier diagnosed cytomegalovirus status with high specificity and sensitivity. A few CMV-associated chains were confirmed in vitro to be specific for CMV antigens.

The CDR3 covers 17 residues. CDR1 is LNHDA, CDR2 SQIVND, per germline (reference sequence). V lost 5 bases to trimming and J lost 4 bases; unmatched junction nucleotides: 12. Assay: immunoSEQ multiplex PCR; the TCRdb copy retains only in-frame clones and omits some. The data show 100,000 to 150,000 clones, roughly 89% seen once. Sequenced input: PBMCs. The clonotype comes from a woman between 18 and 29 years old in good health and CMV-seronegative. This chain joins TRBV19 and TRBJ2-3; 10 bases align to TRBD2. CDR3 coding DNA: TGTGCCAGTAGTCCCCAGCGGGAGGGCCAAGGTTCAGATACGCAGTATTTT. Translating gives CASSPQREGQGSDTQYF.